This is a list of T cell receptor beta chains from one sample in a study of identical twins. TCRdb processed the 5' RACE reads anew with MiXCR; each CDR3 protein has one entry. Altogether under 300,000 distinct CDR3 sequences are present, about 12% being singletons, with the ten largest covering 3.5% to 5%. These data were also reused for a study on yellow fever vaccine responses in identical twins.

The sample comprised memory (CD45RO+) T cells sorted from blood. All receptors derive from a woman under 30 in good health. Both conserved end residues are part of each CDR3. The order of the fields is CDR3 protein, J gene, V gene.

CDR3 protein: CASSQAGGLGETQYF; J gene: TRBJ2-5; V gene: TRBV4-2
CDR3 protein: CASKKTSGTEETQYF; J gene: TRBJ2-5; V gene: TRBV6-1
CDR3 protein: CAGSLKGYEQYF; J gene: TRBJ2-7; V gene: TRBV5-1
CDR3 protein: CASSFTPQPPSTDTQYF; J gene: TRBJ2-3; V gene: TRBV27
CDR3 protein: CASSAQGALGTEAFF; J gene: TRBJ1-1; V gene: TRBV14
CDR3 protein: CASRVQGDQPQHF; J gene: TRBJ1-5; V gene: TRBV2
CDR3 protein: CASSPTGMLGEQFF; J gene: TRBJ2-1; V gene: TRBV5-5
CDR3 protein: CASSGGGAEKLFF; J gene: TRBJ1-4; V gene: TRBV21-1
CDR3 protein: CSARTSGNFQFF; J gene: TRBJ2-1; V gene: TRBV29-1
CDR3 protein: CASSLRREASPMFF; J gene: TRBJ2-1; V gene: TRBV7-2
CDR3 protein: CASSSGTNYNEQFF; J gene: TRBJ2-1; V gene: TRBV6-5
CDR3 protein: CASTVGQGAYEQYF; J gene: TRBJ2-7; V gene: TRBV12-3/TRBV12-4
CDR3 protein: CSAPFLGSEQFF; J gene: TRBJ2-1; V gene: TRBV20-1
CDR3 protein: CASSVSEIQFF; J gene: TRBJ2-1; V gene: TRBV6-1
CDR3 protein: CASSQWPGRGNTIYF; J gene: TRBJ1-3; V gene: TRBV23-1
CDR3 protein: CASSPGQGNTQYF; J gene: TRBJ2-3; V gene: TRBV28
CDR3 protein: CASSPGTVHAEAFF; J gene: TRBJ1-1; V gene: TRBV27
CDR3 protein: CASLRGTGGTDTQYF; J gene: TRBJ2-3; V gene: TRBV12-3/TRBV12-4
CDR3 protein: CASSSQGPDYEQYF; J gene: TRBJ2-7; V gene: TRBV28
CDR3 protein: CASSLPKTYEQYF; J gene: TRBJ2-7; V gene: TRBV7-2